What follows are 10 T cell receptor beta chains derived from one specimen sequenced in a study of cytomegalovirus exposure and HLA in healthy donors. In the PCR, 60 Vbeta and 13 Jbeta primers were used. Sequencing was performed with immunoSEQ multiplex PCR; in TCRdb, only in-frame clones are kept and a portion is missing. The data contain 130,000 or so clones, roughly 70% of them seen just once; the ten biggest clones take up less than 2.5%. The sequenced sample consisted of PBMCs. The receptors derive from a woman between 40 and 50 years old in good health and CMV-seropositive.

Here the CDR3 reads CASSTTGVRNSPLHF. CDR3 nucleotides: TGTGCCAGCAGTACGACAGGGGTTCGAAATTCACCCCTCCACTTT. The chain employs TRBV28 and TRBJ1-6; the match to TRBD1 covers 8 bases. The CDR3 extends over 15 amino acids. Germline trimming cut 5 bases from V and 7 bases from J; bases unmatched to any gene: 7. CDR1 and CDR2 from the germline V gene are MDHEN and SYDVKM.

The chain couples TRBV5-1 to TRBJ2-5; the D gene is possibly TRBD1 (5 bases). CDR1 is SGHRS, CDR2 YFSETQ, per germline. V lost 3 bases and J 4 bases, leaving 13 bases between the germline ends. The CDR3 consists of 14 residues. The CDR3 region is CASSWSNQGETQYF. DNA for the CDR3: TGCGCCAGCAGCTGGAGTAATCAGGGAGAGACCCAGTACTTC.

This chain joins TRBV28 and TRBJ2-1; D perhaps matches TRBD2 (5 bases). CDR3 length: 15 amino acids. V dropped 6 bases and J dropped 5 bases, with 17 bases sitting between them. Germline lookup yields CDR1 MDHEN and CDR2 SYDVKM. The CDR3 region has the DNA TGTGCCAGCAGCTCCGGCCTCGGGGTTAACAATGAGCAGTTCTTC. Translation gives CASSSGLGVNNEQFF.

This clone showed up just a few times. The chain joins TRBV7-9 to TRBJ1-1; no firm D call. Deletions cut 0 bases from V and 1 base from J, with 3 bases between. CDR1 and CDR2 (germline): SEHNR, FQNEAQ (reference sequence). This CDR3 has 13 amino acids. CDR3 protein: CASSLAANTEAFF. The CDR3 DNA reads TGTGCCAGCAGCTTAGCGGCGAACACTGAAGCTTTCTTT.

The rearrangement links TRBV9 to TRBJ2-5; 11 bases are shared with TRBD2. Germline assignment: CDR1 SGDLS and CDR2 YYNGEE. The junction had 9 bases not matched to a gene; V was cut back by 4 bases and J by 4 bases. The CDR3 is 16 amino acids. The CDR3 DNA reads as TGTGCCAGCAGCCCGACTAGCGGGAAAGGGGGAGAGACCCAGTACTTC. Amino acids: CASSPTSGKGGETQYF.

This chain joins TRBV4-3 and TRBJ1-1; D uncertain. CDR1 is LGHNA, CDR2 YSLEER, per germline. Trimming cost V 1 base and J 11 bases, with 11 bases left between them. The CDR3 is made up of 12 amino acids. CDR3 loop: CASSQVRGLAFF. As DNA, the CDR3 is TGCGCCAGCAGCCAAGTAAGAGGGCTCGCTTTCTTT.

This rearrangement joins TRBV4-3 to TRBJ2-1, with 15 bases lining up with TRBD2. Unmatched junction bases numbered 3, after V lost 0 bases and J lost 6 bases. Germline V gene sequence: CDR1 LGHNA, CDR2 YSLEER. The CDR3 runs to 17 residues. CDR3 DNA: TGCGCCAGCAGCCAAGATGGACTAGCGGGGGGGCCCAATGAGCAGTTCTTC. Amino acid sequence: CASSQDGLAGGPNEQFF.

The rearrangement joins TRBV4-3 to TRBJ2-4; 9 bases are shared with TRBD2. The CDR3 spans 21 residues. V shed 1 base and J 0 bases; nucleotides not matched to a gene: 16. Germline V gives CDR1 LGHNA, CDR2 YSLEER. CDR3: CASSQGISSGAASRAKNIQYF. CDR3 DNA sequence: TGCGCCAGCAGCCAAGGGATCTCTAGCGGGGCCGCGTCTAGAGCCAAAAACATTCAGTACTTC.

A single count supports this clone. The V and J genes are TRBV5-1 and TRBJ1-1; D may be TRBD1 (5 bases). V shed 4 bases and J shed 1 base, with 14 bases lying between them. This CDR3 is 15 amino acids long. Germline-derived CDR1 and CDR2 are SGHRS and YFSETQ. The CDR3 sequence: CASSRSGGQNTEAFF. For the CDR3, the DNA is TGCGCCAGCAGCCGATCCGGGGGTCAGAACACTGAAGCTTTCTTT.

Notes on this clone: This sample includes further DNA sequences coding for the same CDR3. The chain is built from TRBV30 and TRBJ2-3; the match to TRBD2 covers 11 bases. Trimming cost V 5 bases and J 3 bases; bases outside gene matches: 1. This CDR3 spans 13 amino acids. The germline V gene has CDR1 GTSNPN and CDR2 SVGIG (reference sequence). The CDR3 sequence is CAWLAGGTDTQYF. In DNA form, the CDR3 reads TGTGCCTGGTTAGCGGGGGGGACAGATACGCAGTATTTT.